The rows below give T cell receptor beta chains drawn from one sample of a study of cytomegalovirus exposure and HLA in healthy donors. Assay used: immunoSEQ multiplex PCR; TCRdb lists only in-frame clones, some missing. In the table there are under 70,000 clones, under 85% of which are singletons. Sequenced input: PBMCs. These receptors all stem from a male donor in good health and CMV-seropositive. Both conserved end residues are part of each CDR3. Each record gives: CDR3 DNA, CDR3 protein, D gene, clone size, J gene, V gene, CDR3 length. A D gene is named only where the DNA matches it firmly. Clone size is given for some rows only: seen once, a few or many times, or a class if the clone is expanded.

DNA: TGTGCCAGCAGCTCGACGAATACAGGGTTGGAGACCCAGTACTTC
CDR3: CASSSTNTGLETQYF
D: NA
size: few
J: TRBJ2-5
V: TRBV13
length: 15

DNA: TGTGCCAGCAGTACACGGACAGGGACATACAATGAGCAGTTCTTC
CDR3: CASSTRTGTYNEQFF
D: TRBD1
size: NA
J: TRBJ2-1
V: TRBV6-6
length: 15

DNA: TGTGCCAGCAGCTTGTCTGGCAATCAGCCCCAGCATTTT
CDR3: CASSLSGNQPQHF
D: NA
size: NA
J: TRBJ1-5
V: TRBV5-4
length: 13

DNA: TGCAGCGTCCTGGACAGGCAAGGGAACACTGAAGCTTTCTTT
CDR3: CSVLDRQGNTEAFF
D: TRBD1
size: NA
J: TRBJ1-1
V: TRBV29-1
length: 14

DNA: TGTGCCAGCAGCCCACATGGGTACAGGGTCAATCAGCCCCAGCATTTT
CDR3: CASSPHGYRVNQPQHF
D: NA
size: NA
J: TRBJ1-5
V: TRBV7-2
length: 16

DNA: TGTGCCAGCAGCCTAGACGAGCAGTACTTC
CDR3: CASSLDEQYF
D: NA
size: NA
J: TRBJ2-7
V: TRBV25-1
length: 10

DNA: TGTGCCAGAGGGGTGGGTGCAGATACGCAGTATTTT
CDR3: CARGVGADTQYF
D: NA
size: NA
J: TRBJ2-3
V: TRBV2
length: 12

DNA: TGCGCCAGCAGCCAAGAGCCAGGCGGGCCTGAAGCTTTCTTT
CDR3: CASSQEPGGPEAFF
D: NA
size: few
J: TRBJ1-1
V: TRBV4-3
length: 14

DNA: TGCAGCGCCTCGACAGGGGAACGCGAGCAGTACTTC
CDR3: CSASTGEREQYF
D: TRBD1
size: NA
J: TRBJ2-7
V: TRBV29-1
length: 12

DNA: TGTGCCAGCAGTGCAAGTAGCGGGGGGGATAGCACAGATACGCAGTATTTT
CDR3: CASSASSGGDSTDTQYF
D: TRBD2
size: NA
J: TRBJ2-3
V: TRBV2
length: 17

DNA: TGTGCCAGCAGCTTAAGGCGGCAACCGGAGATGGGCACTGAAGCTTTCTTT
CDR3: CASSLRRQPEMGTEAFF
D: NA
size: NA
J: TRBJ1-1
V: TRBV11-2
length: 17

DNA: TGTGCCATCAGCGAAGAGACCCAGTACTTC
CDR3: CAISEETQYF
D: NA
size: NA
J: TRBJ2-5
V: TRBV10-3
length: 10

DNA: TGTGCCAGCCGTCGACAGGGGAGAGGGGACACTGAAGCTTTCTTT
CDR3: CASRRQGRGDTEAFF
D: TRBD1
size: NA
J: TRBJ1-1
V: TRBV6-6
length: 15

DNA: TGTGCCAGCAGTTACTCGGGACAGAACTATGGCTACACCTTC
CDR3: CASSYSGQNYGYTF
D: TRBD1
size: NA
J: TRBJ1-2
V: TRBV6-5
length: 14

DNA: TGCGCCAGCACCCGGGGAGGTTGGAACACTGAAGCTTTCTTT
CDR3: CASTRGGWNTEAFF
D: NA
size: NA
J: TRBJ1-1
V: TRBV4-1
length: 14

DNA: TGCGCCAGCAGCACTCTACAGGGATCGGGAGAGACCCAGTACTTC
CDR3: CASSTLQGSGETQYF
D: NA
size: NA
J: TRBJ2-5
V: TRBV5-1
length: 15

DNA: TGTGCCAGCAGTCTGGGCAGGTCTTCCTACGAGCAGTACTTC
CDR3: CASSLGRSSYEQYF
D: NA
size: NA
J: TRBJ2-7
V: TRBV28
length: 14

DNA: TGTGCCACCAAGACTAGCGGGGGGGCGGGCGGGGAGCTGTTTTTT
CDR3: CATKTSGGAGGELFF
D: TRBD2
size: NA
J: TRBJ2-2
V: TRBV27
length: 15

DNA: TGCGCCAGCAGCCAGGGACTAGCGGGGAGGGAGACCCAGTACTTC
CDR3: CASSQGLAGRETQYF
D: TRBD2
size: NA
J: TRBJ2-5
V: TRBV10-1
length: 15

DNA: TGCGCCAGCAGCCGAGGACAGGGGGCGCCCTACGAGCAGTACTTC
CDR3: CASSRGQGAPYEQYF
D: TRBD1
size: NA
J: TRBJ2-7
V: TRBV4-1
length: 15

DNA: TGTGCCAGCAGCTTATGGGGCGTTACCTACAATGAGCAGTTCTTC
CDR3: CASSLWGVTYNEQFF
D: NA
size: NA
J: TRBJ2-1
V: TRBV7-2
length: 15

DNA: TGTGCCAGCAGTTTGATGGGACAGGGGACCTACGAGCAGTACTTC
CDR3: CASSLMGQGTYEQYF
D: TRBD1
size: NA
J: TRBJ2-7
V: TRBV27
length: 15

DNA: TGCGCCAGCAGCTTGGACAGGAACACTGAAGCTTTCTTT
CDR3: CASSLDRNTEAFF
D: NA
size: few
J: TRBJ1-1
V: TRBV5-1
length: 13

DNA: TGTGCCAGTTCCGCCAGGGGGAACACTGAAGCTTTCTTT
CDR3: CASSARGNTEAFF
D: NA
size: NA
J: TRBJ1-1
V: TRBV7-9
length: 13

DNA: TGTGCCAGCAGTGTAGCAATACAGGGAAGAGAGACCCAGTACTTC
CDR3: CASSVAIQGRETQYF
D: NA
size: NA
J: TRBJ2-5
V: TRBV5-4
length: 15

DNA: TGCGCCAGCAGCCATACCAGGGGGAACACTGAAGCTTTCTTT
CDR3: CASSHTRGNTEAFF
D: NA
size: few
J: TRBJ1-1
V: TRBV4-1
length: 14

DNA: TGTGCCAGCAGTTTGCGACAGGTAGGAGGCACTGAAGCTTTCTTT
CDR3: CASSLRQVGGTEAFF
D: NA
size: NA
J: TRBJ1-1
V: TRBV28
length: 15

DNA: TGTGCCAGTAGTTCGACAGGGGATCAGCCCCAGCATTTT
CDR3: CASSSTGDQPQHF
D: TRBD1
size: NA
J: TRBJ1-5
V: TRBV19
length: 13

DNA: TGTGCCAGTAGTATCTCGGACAGGGAAGGCTACGAGCAGTACTTC
CDR3: CASSISDREGYEQYF
D: TRBD1
size: NA
J: TRBJ2-7
V: TRBV19
length: 15

DNA: TGTGCCAGCAGCACCCCAGGGAAAGGTGGAAACACCATATATTTT
CDR3: CASSTPGKGGNTIYF
D: NA
size: NA
J: TRBJ1-3
V: TRBV5-6
length: 15

DNA: TGTGCCAGCAGCTTAGCGACAGGGAGGACTGAAGCTTTCTTT
CDR3: CASSLATGRTEAFF
D: TRBD1
size: NA
J: TRBJ1-1
V: TRBV7-2
length: 14

DNA: TGTGCCAGTAGTATTTCTGGGCTTGATGGCTACACCTTC
CDR3: CASSISGLDGYTF
D: NA
size: NA
J: TRBJ1-2
V: TRBV19
length: 13

DNA: TGTGCCAGCAGCAGGACAGGGCGCTCCTATGATAATTCACCCCTCCACTTT
CDR3: CASSRTGRSYDNSPLHF
D: TRBD1
size: NA
J: TRBJ1-6
V: TRBV11-2
length: 17

DNA: TGTGCTAGCAGCTTAGGTAGCGGGGAGCAAGAGACCCAGTACTTC
CDR3: CASSLGSGEQETQYF
D: TRBD2
size: few
J: TRBJ2-5
V: TRBV7-7
length: 15

DNA: TGTGCCAGCAGCTTAGAGGTAATTGTGGCGGGGAAATCCTCCTACAATGAGCAGTTCTTC
CDR3: CASSLEVIVAGKSSYNEQFF
D: NA
size: NA
J: TRBJ2-1
V: TRBV11-2
length: 20

DNA: TGTGCCAGCAGTTTACTCCGTGGTTCTGGGGCCAACGTCCTGACTTTC
CDR3: CASSLLRGSGANVLTF
D: NA
size: NA
J: TRBJ2-6
V: TRBV6-6
length: 16

DNA: TGTGCCTGGACAGGTCACCGCTACGAGCAGTACTTC
CDR3: CAWTGHRYEQYF
D: NA
size: NA
J: TRBJ2-7
V: TRBV30
length: 12

DNA: TGTGCCTGGAGTGTACCTGAGACTACCCGCACAGATACGCAGTATTTT
CDR3: CAWSVPETTRTDTQYF
D: NA
size: NA
J: TRBJ2-3
V: TRBV30
length: 16

DNA: TGTGCCAGCAGCTCAAGCGGGGGCGCGCAGTATTTT
CDR3: CASSSSGGAQYF
D: TRBD2
size: NA
J: TRBJ2-3
V: TRBV7-6
length: 12

DNA: TGTGCCAGCAGCTCCCCACTCGCGGGGGAAGTTGAGCAGTTCTTC
CDR3: CASSSPLAGEVEQFF
D: TRBD2
size: NA
J: TRBJ2-1
V: TRBV7-9
length: 15

DNA: TGTGCCTGGAGGCCGAAACCGGGACAGGGGAGCAATCAGCCCCAGCATTTT
CDR3: CAWRPKPGQGSNQPQHF
D: TRBD1
size: NA
J: TRBJ1-5
V: TRBV30
length: 17

DNA: TGTGCCAGCAGCCAAGAAGATCTGAGGAACACTGAAGCTTTCTTT
CDR3: CASSQEDLRNTEAFF
D: NA
size: NA
J: TRBJ1-1
V: TRBV14
length: 15

DNA: TGTGCCAGCAGCCCCGGGGGGACAGGAAGAAGGATTGAAAAACTGTTTTTT
CDR3: CASSPGGTGRRIEKLFF
D: TRBD1
size: few
J: TRBJ1-4
V: TRBV7-9
length: 17

DNA: TGTGCCTGGAGTCTAGACAGGGCCACTGAAGCTTTCTTT
CDR3: CAWSLDRATEAFF
D: TRBD1
size: NA
J: TRBJ1-1
V: TRBV30
length: 13

DNA: TGTGCCAGCAGCCAAGCCGGCGGTGCGACCCAGTACTTC
CDR3: CASSQAGGATQYF
D: NA
size: NA
J: TRBJ2-5
V: TRBV4-2
length: 13

DNA: TGCGCCAGCAGCCCGCGGGGCCAGGGGGTAACCTACGAGCAGTACTTC
CDR3: CASSPRGQGVTYEQYF
D: NA
size: NA
J: TRBJ2-7
V: TRBV4-1
length: 16

DNA: TGTGCCAGCAGCTTACGGGACAGGGTAAACACCGGGGAGCTGTTTTTT
CDR3: CASSLRDRVNTGELFF
D: TRBD1
size: NA
J: TRBJ2-2
V: TRBV13
length: 16

DNA: TGTGCCAGCAGCACGGACAGGGGGAACACTGAAGCTTTCTTT
CDR3: CASSTDRGNTEAFF
D: TRBD1
size: once
J: TRBJ1-1
V: TRBV7-9
length: 14

DNA: TGTGCCAGCAGGGAGACAGGGGTCGAGTACTTC
CDR3: CASRETGVEYF
D: TRBD1
size: NA
J: TRBJ2-4
V: TRBV7-2
length: 11

DNA: TGCGCCAGCAGCCAAGATTCCCGGACAGGGAGCTCCTACGAGCAGTACTTC
CDR3: CASSQDSRTGSSYEQYF
D: TRBD1
size: NA
J: TRBJ2-7
V: TRBV4-1
length: 17

DNA: TGCAGCGTGGGACAGATGAACACTGAAGCTTTCTTT
CDR3: CSVGQMNTEAFF
D: TRBD1
size: NA
J: TRBJ1-1
V: TRBV29-1
length: 12

DNA: TGTGCCAGCACCCGAACAGGGGATCCTGGAAACACCATATATTTT
CDR3: CASTRTGDPGNTIYF
D: TRBD1
size: NA
J: TRBJ1-3
V: TRBV6-5
length: 15

DNA: TGTGCCACCAGCCAGACTACCGGCTATGGCTACACCTTC
CDR3: CATSQTTGYGYTF
D: NA
size: NA
J: TRBJ1-2
V: TRBV15
length: 13